This T cell receptor beta chain was observed in a study of CD8 T cells in Susac syndrome (dated by TCRdb to about 2019). The study in broad terms: Repertoire sequencing was used to test whether CD8+ T cell activation and differentiation in Susac syndrome was antigen driven. The clonality of the CD8+ T cell repertoire was compared across 12 healthy donors, some 14 Susac syndrome patients and roughly 15 multiple sclerosis patients.

Study-wide findings and limitations: The TCR sequencing and HLA analysis was acknowledged to have included a relatively small number of individuals.

Peripheral blood CD8+ and CD4+ T cells from healthy donors, Susac syndrome patients and multiple sclerosis patients were profiled using high-throughput TCR beta sequencing. Multiple sclerosis controls were treatment-naive patients with stable or active relapsing-remitting disease fulfilling revised McDonald criteria. Bulk CD8+ and CD4+ T cells were purified magnetically by negative isolation, whereas CD8+ TEMRA cells were enriched by FACS. Blood was collected in EDTA tubes and processed within 24 hours, with PBMCs isolated through density gradient centrifugation. PBMCs intended for TCR sequencing were frozen in liquid nitrogen and were later thawed in a 37 degrees C water bath. The sorted or isolated CD4+, CD8+ and CD8+ TEMRA cells reached a purity of at least 90%. RNA was extracted using the RNeasy kit, and roughly 0.5 to 1 ug of the RNA was reverse transcribed with random hexamers. The immunoSEQ multiplex PCR assay, covering 54 Vbeta and 13 Jbeta segments, was used to amplify TCR beta CDR3 regions. To correct PCR amplification bias, a synthetic template baseline was used for both primer optimization and computational correction. Turning to the authors' computational methods: Reads were annotated to V, D and J genes per IMGT and analyzed with immunoSEQ Analyzer, keeping only productive sequences. Clonality was calculated as one minus the Shannon entropy normalized by log2 of the number of productive unique sequences. For each patient and control, public and private clones were evaluated among the 100 most prevalent clones. Clones were defined as Susac-specific if absent from the healthy and MS cohorts, from approximately 1,100 published viral clones and from other ImmuneACCESS disease sequences. The public reads were reanalyzed by TCRdb: fastp trimming at Q25, MiXCR alignment, in-frame beta chains only. Each CDR3 protein gets just one entry, which takes the most common genes and DNA from the rows behind it. TCRdb, not the original authors, processed these V and J calls. The sample table shows 100,000 to 150,000 distinct CDR3 sequences, and around 75% are seen once. 0.5% to 0.65% of the sample comes from the top ten.

Turning to this clonotype: The antigen it recognizes is unknown. No much larger clone is present one base from it, and per-base qualities are unavailable.

The sequence was collected from a human donor with multiple sclerosis. The sequencing input was CD8+ T cells from PBMCs.

The nucleotide sequence is TGTGCCAGCAGCATCCCCGGGACAGCTTATAATTCACCCCTCCACTTT. It specifies CASSIPGTAYNSPLHF. The chain is made from TRBV28 and TRBJ1-6; the central 7 bases match TRBD1. Taken from cysteine to phenylalanine, the CDR3 has 16 residues. Left in the record is the CDR3 DNA by itself, 48 bases read in frame from the first base. Relative to germline, V is missing 6 bases and J is missing 4 bases, with 9 bases of the junction outside any gene match. The germline V gene encodes CDR1 MDHEN and CDR2 SYDVKM.